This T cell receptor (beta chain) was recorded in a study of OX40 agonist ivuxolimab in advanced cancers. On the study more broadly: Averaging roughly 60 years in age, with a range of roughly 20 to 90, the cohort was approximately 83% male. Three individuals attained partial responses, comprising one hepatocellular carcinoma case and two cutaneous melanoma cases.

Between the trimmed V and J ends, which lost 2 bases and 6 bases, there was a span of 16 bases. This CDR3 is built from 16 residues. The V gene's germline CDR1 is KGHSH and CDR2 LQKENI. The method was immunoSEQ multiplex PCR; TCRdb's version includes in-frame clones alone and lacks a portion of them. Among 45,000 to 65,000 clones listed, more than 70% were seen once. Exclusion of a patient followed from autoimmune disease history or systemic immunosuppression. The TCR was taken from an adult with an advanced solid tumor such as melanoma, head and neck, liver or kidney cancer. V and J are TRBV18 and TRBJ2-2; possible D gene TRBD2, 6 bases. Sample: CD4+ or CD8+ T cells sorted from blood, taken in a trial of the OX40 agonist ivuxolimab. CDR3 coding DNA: TGTGCCAGCTCACCAAGGCCGGGAGCAGCGGCCGGGGAGCTGTTTTTT. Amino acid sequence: CASSPRPGAAAGELFF.